This entry features one T cell receptor beta chain sequence. This record belongs to a study of blood T cell repertoires in COVID-19. The V and J ends lost 0 bases and 2 bases respectively, with 11 bases between them. The CDR3 is 16 residues long. Germline CDR1 PRHDT, CDR2 FYEKMQ (reference sequence). Libraries were prepared by immunoSEQ multiplex PCR; TCRdb keeps only in-frame clonotypes and omits some of them. The table includes 200,000 or so clones, about 94% detected once. Sequenced input: peripheral blood. This chain joins TRBV13 and TRBJ1-3; no definite D call. The receptor comes from a man aged 55-75 years with COVID-19, enrolled during active disease. Here the CDR3 reads CASSLGSAGAGNTIYF. In DNA form, the CDR3 reads TGTGCCAGCAGCTTAGGCAGCGCGGGAGCTGGAAACACCATATATTTT. Full variable domain (remainder filled in from reference TRBV13 and TRBJ1-3): AAGVIQSPRHLIKEKRETATLKCYPIPRHDTVYWYQQGPGQDPQFLISFYEKMQSDKGSIPDRFSAQQFSDYHSELNMSSLELGDSALYFCASSLGSAGAGNTIYFGEGSWLTVV.